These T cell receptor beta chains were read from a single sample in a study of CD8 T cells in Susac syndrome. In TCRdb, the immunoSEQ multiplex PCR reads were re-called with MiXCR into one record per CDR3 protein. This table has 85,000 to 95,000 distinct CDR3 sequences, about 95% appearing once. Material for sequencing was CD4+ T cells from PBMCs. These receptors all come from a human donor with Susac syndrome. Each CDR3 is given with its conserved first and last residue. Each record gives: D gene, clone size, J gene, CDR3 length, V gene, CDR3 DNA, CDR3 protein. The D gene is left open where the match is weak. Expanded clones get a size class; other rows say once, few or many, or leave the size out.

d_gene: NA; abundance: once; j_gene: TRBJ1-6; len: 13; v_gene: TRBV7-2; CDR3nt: TGTGCCAGCAGGGGGGGGACTAATTCACCCCTCCACTTT; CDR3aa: CASRGGTNSPLHF
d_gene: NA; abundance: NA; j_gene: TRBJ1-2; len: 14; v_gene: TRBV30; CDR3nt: TGTGCCTGGAGGCCACCGGGACAAGGTTATGGCTACACCTTC; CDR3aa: CAWRPPGQGYGYTF
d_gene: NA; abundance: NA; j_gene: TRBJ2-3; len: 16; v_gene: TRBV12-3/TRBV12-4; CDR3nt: TGTGCCAGCAGTTTTCGGGGGGCAACTAGCACAGATACGCAGTATTTT; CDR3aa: CASSFRGATSTDTQYF
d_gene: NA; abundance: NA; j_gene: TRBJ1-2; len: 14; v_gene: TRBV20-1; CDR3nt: TGCAGTGCTGTAGGTGCAGGGGCGAACTATGGCTACACCTTC; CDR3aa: CSAVGAGANYGYTF
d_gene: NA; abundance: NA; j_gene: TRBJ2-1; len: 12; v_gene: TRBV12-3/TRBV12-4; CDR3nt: TGTGCCAGCAGGCCACTAGATACTGAGCAGTTCTTC; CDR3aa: CASRPLDTEQFF
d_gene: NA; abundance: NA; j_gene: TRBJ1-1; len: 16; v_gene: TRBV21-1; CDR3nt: TGTGCCAGCAGCAACCGCTTCGACAGGGAGGTCACTGAAGCTTTCTTT; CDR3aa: CASSNRFDREVTEAFF
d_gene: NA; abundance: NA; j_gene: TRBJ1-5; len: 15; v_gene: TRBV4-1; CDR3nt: TGCGCCAGCAGCCAAGATTACGGGGGGCATCAGCCCCAGCATTTT; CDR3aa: CASSQDYGGHQPQHF
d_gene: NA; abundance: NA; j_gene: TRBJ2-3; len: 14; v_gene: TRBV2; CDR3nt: TGTGCCAGCAGGAAGGGCCCAAGCACAGATACGCAGTATTTT; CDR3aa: CASRKGPSTDTQYF
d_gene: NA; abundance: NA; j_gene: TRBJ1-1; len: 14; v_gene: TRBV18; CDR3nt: TGTGCCAGCTCACCATTTTCTGGGACCACTGAAGCTTTCTTT; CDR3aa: CASSPFSGTTEAFF
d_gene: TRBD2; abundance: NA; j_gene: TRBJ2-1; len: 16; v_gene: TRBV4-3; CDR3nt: TGCGCCAGCAGCCAACCGACTAGCGGGGGGGACAATGAGCAGTTCTTC; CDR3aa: CASSQPTSGGDNEQFF
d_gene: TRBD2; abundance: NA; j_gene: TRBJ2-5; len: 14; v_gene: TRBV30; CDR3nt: TGTGCCTGGAGTGTAGGCGGGGGGGCCGCGACCCAGTACTTC; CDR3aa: CAWSVGGGAATQYF
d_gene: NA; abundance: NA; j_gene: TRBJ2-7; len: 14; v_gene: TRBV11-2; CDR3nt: TGTGCCAGCAGCTTATCCGGCAAATCCTACGAGCAGTACTTC; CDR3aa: CASSLSGKSYEQYF
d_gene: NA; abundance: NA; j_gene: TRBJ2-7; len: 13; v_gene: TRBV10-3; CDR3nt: TGTGCCATCAGTGAGGGAGATCCGGACGAGCAGTACTTC; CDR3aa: CAISEGDPDEQYF
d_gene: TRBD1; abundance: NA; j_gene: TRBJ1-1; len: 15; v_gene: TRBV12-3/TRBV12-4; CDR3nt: TGTGCCAGCAGTCTCCAGGGGGCATTCGGTCCTGAAGCTTTCTTT; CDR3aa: CASSLQGAFGPEAFF
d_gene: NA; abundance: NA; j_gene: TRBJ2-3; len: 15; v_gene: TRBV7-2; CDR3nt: TGTGCCAGCAGCTCGCAAGGAGAGGCGGCAGATACGCAGTATTTT; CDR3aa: CASSSQGEAADTQYF
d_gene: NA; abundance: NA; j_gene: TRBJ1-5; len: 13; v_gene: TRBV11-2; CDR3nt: TGTGCCAGCAGCTTGAGGAGCAATCAGCCCCAGCATTTT; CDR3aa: CASSLRSNQPQHF
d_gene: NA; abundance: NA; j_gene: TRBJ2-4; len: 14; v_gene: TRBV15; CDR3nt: TGTGCCACGTCCAGGGGCGGGGTGCCAAACATTCAGTACTTC; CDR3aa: CATSRGGVPNIQYF
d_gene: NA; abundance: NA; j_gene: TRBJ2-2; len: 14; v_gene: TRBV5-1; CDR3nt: TGCGCCAGCAGCGTACAGCCCGACACCGGGGAGCTGTTTTTT; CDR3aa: CASSVQPDTGELFF
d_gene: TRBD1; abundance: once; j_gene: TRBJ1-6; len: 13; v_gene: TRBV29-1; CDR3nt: TGCAGCGTTTCACAGGGGGGTAATTCACCCCTCCACTTT; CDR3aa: CSVSQGGNSPLHF
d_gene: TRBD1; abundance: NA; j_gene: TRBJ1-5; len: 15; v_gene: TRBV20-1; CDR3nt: TGCAGTGCTACCTGGAGGGGGCGAGGCAATCAGCCCCAGCATTTT; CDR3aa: CSATWRGRGNQPQHF
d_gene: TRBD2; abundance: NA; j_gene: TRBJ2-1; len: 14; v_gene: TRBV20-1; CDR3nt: TGCAGTGCTAGCCTAGCGGGGGGGCGAAATGAGCAGTTCTTC; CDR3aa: CSASLAGGRNEQFF
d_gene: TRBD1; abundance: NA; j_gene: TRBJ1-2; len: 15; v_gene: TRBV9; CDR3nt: TGTGCCAGCAGCGCTTCAGGGGGGGCAAACTATGGCTACACCTTC; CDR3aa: CASSASGGANYGYTF
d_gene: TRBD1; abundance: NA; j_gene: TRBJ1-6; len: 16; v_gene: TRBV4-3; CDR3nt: TGCGCCAGCAGCCAACTCCAAGGACAGGGGAATTCACCCCTCCACTTT; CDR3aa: CASSQLQGQGNSPLHF
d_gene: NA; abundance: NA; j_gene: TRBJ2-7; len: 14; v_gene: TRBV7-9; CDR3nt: TGTGCCAGCAGGCGGGCAGGACCTTCCTACGAGCAGTACTTC; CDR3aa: CASRRAGPSYEQYF
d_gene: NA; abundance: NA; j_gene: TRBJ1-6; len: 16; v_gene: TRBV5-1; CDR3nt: TGCGCCAGCAGCTTTAACCGGGACGGCCGAAATTCACCCCTCCACTTT; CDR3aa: CASSFNRDGRNSPLHF
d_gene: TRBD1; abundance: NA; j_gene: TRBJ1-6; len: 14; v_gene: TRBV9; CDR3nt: TGTGCCAGCAGCGTTCGACAGGGTAATTCACCCCTCCACTTT; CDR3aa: CASSVRQGNSPLHF
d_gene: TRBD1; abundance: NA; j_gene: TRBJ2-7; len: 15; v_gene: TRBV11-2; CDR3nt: TGTGCCAGCAGCTTAGACGGGACAGGGGGTAGACAGCAGTACTTC; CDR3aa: CASSLDGTGGRQQYF